This entry describes one T cell receptor (beta chain). The target antigen is unknown. A read error may account for a junction end that differs from germline. The CDR3 has 15 residues. Germline values: CDR1 SGHVS, CDR2 FQNEAQ. The template, around 520 ng total RNA, yielded TCR beta cDNA made with a constant-region primer. Employing slightly modified ARM-PCR, three nested multiplex PCR rounds were run, and these gave rise to the TCR beta libraries. Forward primers for TRBV1-TRBV30 and a C-beta reverse primer served the first two PCR rounds, at around 9 cycles each. TCRdb redid the calling of the multiplex PCR reads with MiXCR, one entry per CDR3 protein. The table records 50,000 to 70,000 distinct CDR3 sequences, just over 70% of them present only once. The data derive from a study of tumor-infiltrating lymphocytes in primary liver carcinoma. Between roughly 20 and 30 mg of unsorted bulk tissue served as the source from which RNA and DNA were co-extracted. None of the patients had received treatment, and all had chronic HBV infection.

Study observations and caveats: Tumor region pairs shared more overlap than did tumor-adjacent and tumor-blood pairs.

Sequenced: liver tumor tissue from sampling region 2. Subset in this sample: tumor region T2, inferior pole. This chain joins TRBV7-8 and TRBJ2-5, with D unclear. The TCR was taken from a man aged 40-49 years with primary liver carcinoma and hepatitis B virus infection. The CDR3 protein is CASSLEISSQETEYF. CDR3 bases: TGTGCCAGCAGCTTAGAGATTAGCAGCCAAGAGACCGAGTACTTC. The whole variable domain, remainder taken from reference TRBV7-8 and TRBJ2-5, is GAGVSQSPRYKVAKRGQDVALRCDPISGHVSLFWYQQALGQGPEFLTYFQNEAQLDKSGLPSDRFFAERPEGSVSTLKIQRTQQEDSAVYLCASSLEISSQETEYFGPGTRLLVL.